The TCR beta chain described here comes from a study of beta chain features in type 1 diabetes. Regarding the study as a whole: Insertions were fewer and deletions more numerous at VDJ junctions in type 1 diabetes patients. Patients with Type 1 diabetes showed moderately but significantly shorter TCRB CDR3s in all four CD4+ subsets.

The entirety of the isolated RNA underwent reverse transcription, so expressed TCRB transcripts were sequenced. Only in-frame clones appear in the TCRdb table, and some are missing; sequencing was by immunoSEQ multiplex PCR. The sample lists around 250,000 clones, 11% to 15% seen once, with just under 0.02% in the top ten. V was shortened by 0 bases and J by 4 bases, with 13 bases between the two germline ends. The CDR3 has 15 amino acids. The germline CDR1 and CDR2 sequences are SGDLS and YYNGEE. This clone occurred a few times. Its matching antigen is unknown. This clonotype originated in a man under 40 with type 1 diabetes. The sequenced material came from naive CD4+ T cells from blood. The chain couples TRBV9 to TRBJ2-5; a weak D match, TRBD1 (5 bases). For the CDR3, the DNA is TGTGCCAGCAGCGTAGGGCAGGGAAGAGGAGAGACCCAGTACTTC. Its protein is CASSVGQGRGETQYF.